Reported below is one T cell receptor (beta chain). Its antigen remains unidentified. A read error may produce the germline difference seen at one junction end. This sample is part of a study of T cell responses to AZD1222 COVID-19 vaccine. Study-wide results and limits: No day 14 peak samples; only post-peak repertoires were characterized. Spike-specific TCR breadth and depth rose after two AZD1222 doses.

Sequenced by immunoSEQ multiplex PCR; TCRdb stores in-frame clones only, minus some. This sample has approximately 85,000 clones, with approximately 83% found just once. This CDR3 has 13 amino acids. The germline CDR1 and CDR2 sequences are GTSNPN and SVGIG (reference sequence). The receptor was isolated from an adult in good health. This specimen was peripheral blood, taken on day 0 of AZD1222 vaccination. The chain combines TRBV30 with TRBJ1-1; no reliable D call. The CDR3 here is CARRAGMNTEAFF. The CDR3, as DNA: TGTGCCCGGAGGGCCGGGATGAACACTGAAGCTTTCTTT.